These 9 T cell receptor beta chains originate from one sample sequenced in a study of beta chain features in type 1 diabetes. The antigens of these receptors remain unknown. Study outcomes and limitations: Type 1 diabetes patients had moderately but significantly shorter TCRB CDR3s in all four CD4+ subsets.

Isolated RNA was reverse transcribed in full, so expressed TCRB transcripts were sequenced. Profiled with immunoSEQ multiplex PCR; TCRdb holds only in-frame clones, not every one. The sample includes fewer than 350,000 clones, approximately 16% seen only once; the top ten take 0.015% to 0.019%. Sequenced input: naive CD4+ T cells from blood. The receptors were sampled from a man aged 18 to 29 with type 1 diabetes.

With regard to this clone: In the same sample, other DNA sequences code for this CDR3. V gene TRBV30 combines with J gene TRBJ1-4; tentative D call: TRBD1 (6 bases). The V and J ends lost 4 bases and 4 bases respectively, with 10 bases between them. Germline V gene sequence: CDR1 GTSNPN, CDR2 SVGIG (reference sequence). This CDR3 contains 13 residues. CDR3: CAWTTGINEKLFF. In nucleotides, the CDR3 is TGTGCCTGGACGACAGGAATTAATGAAAAACTGTTTTTT.

In nucleotides, the CDR3 is TGTGCCAGCAGTCGACAGAGAGCTTTCTTT. Its translation is CASSRQRAFF. The V gene is TRBV28, the J gene TRBJ1-1; D might be TRBD1 (5 bases). The CDR3 is 10 amino acids. Germline lookup yields CDR1 MDHEN and CDR2 SYDVKM. Between the trimmed V and J ends, which lost 5 bases and 10 bases, there was a span of 8 bases.

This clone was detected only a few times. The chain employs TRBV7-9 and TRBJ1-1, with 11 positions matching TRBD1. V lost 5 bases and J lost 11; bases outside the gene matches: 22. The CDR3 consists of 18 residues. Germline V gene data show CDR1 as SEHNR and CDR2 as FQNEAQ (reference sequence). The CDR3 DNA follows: TGTGCCAGCAGCCCCTCACCCGGACAGGGGGCAGTACGGAGTAGTGCTTTCTTT. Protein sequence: CASSPSPGQGAVRSSAFF.

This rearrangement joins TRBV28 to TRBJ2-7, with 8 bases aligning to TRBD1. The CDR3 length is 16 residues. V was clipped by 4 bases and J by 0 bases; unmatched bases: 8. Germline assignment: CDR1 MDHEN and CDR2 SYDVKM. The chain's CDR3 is CASSSPGTGDSYEQYF. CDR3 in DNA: TGTGCCAGCAGTTCCCCCGGGACAGGCGACTCCTACGAGCAGTACTTC.

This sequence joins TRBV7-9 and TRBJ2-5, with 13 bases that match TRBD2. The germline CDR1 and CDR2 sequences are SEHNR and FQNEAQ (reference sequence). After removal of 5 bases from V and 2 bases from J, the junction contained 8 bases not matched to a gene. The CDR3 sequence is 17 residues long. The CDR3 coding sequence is TGTGCCAGCAGCAGGACTAGCGGGAGCCCGTCGCAAGAGACCCAGTACTTC. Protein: CASSRTSGSPSQETQYF.

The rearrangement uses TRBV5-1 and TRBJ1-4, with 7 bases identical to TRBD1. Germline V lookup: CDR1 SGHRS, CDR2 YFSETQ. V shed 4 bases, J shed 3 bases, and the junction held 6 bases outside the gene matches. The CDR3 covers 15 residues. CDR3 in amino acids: CASSVTGVSNEKLFF. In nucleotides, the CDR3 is TGCGCCAGCAGCGTTACAGGGGTATCTAATGAAAAACTGTTTTTT.

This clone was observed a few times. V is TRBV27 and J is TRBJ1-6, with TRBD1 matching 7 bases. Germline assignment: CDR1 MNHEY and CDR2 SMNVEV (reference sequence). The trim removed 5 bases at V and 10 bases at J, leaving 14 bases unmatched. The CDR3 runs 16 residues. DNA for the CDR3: TGTGCCAGCAGTCGAAACCGGGACAGTGTTAGGTCACCCCTCCACTTT. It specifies CASSRNRDSVRSPLHF.

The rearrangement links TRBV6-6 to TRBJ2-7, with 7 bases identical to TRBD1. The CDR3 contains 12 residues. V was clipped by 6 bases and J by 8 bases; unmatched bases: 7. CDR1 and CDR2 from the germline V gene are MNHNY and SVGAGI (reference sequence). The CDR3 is CASSERTGQQYF. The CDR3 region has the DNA TGTGCCAGCAGCGAAAGGACAGGACAGCAGTACTTC.

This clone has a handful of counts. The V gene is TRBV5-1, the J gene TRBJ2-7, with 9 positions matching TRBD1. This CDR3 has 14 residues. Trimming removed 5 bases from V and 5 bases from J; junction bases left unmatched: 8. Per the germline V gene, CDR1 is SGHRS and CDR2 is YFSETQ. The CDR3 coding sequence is TGCGCCAGCAGATACACCGGGACAGGGAACGAGCAGTACTTC. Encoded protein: CASRYTGTGNEQYF.